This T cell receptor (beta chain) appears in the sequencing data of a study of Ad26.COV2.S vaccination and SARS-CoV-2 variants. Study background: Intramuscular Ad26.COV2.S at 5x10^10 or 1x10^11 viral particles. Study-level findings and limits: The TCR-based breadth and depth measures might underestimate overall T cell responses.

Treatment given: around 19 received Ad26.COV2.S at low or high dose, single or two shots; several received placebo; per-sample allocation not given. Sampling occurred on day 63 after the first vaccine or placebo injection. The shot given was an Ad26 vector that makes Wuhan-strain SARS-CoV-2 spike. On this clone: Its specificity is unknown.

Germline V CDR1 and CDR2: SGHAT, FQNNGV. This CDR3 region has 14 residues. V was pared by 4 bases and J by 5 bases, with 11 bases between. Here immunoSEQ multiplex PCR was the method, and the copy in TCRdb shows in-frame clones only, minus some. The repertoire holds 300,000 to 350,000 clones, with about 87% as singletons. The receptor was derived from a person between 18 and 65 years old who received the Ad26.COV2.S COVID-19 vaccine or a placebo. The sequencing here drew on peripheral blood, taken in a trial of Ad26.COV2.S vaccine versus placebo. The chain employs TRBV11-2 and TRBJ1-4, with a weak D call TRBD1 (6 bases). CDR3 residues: CASSYQTGNEKLFF. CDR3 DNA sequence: TGTGCCAGCAGCTACCAAACAGGGAATGAAAAACTGTTTTTT.